This TCR beta chain is drawn from a study of cytomegalovirus exposure and HLA in healthy donors. Points from the study as a whole: With later analysis, a missense DCLRE1C variant became linked to TCR beta V- and J-gene trimming.

In this sample, this clone turned up a few times. Its specificity is unknown. A multiplex PCR was run with 60 Vbeta primers and 13 Jbeta primers. The assay was immunoSEQ multiplex PCR, and TCRdb's table has in-frame clones only and misses some. Of under 150,000 clones in the sample, about 80% were seen once. Sequenced: PBMCs. The receptor was derived from a woman in her forties or fifties in good health and CMV-seronegative.

CDR3 nucleotides: TGTGCCAGCAGTTTGGAGACAGGGGGCTCGTACGAGCAGTACTTC. This codes for CASSLETGGSYEQYF. V usage is TRBV27 and J usage is TRBJ2-7, with TRBD1 matching over 10 bases. The CDR3 is 15 amino acids. V dropped 3 bases and J dropped 4; count of bases not matched to a gene: 6. Germline lookup yields CDR1 MNHEY and CDR2 SMNVEV (reference sequence).